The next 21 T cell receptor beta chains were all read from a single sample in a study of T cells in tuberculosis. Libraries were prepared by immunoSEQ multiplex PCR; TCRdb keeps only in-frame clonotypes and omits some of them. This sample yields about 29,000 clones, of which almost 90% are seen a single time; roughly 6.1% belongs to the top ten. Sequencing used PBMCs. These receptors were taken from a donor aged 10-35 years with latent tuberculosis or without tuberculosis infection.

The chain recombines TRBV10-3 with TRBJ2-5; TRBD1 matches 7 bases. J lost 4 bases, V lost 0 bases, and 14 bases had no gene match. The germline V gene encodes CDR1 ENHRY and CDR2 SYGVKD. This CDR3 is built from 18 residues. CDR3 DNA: TGTGCCATCAGTGAGTCGGTGACCATGGTTCGACAGGGAGAGACCCAGTACTTC. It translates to CAISESVTMVRQGETQYF.

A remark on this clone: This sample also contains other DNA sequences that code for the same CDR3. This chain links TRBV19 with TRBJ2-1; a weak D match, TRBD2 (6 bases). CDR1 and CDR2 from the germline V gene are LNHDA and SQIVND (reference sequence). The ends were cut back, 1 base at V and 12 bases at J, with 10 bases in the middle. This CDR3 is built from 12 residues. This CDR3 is CASSIGGTGQFF. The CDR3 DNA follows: TGTGCCAGTAGTATAGGGGGGACTGGGCAGTTCTTC. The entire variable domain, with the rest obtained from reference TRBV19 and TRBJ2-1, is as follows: DGGITQSPKYLFRKEGQNVTLSCEQNLNHDAMYWYRQDPGQGLRLIYYSQIVNDFQKGDIAEGYSVSREKKESFPLTVTSAQKNPTAFYLCASSIGGTGQFFGPGTRLTVL.

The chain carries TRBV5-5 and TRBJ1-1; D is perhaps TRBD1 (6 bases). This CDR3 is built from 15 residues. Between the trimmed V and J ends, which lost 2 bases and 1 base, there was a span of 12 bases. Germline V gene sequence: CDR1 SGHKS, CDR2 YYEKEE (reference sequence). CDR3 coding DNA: TGTGCCAGCAGCTTCTCTACAGGGACGAACACTGAAGCTTTCTTT. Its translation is CASSFSTGTNTEAFF.

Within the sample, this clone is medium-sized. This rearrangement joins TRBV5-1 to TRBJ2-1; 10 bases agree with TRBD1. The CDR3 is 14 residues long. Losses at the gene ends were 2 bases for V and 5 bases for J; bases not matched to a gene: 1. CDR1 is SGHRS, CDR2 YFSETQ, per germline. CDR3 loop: CASSFGTGDNEQFF. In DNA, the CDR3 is TGCGCCAGCAGCTTCGGGACAGGGGACAATGAGCAGTTCTTC. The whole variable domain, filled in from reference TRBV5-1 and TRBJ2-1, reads KAGVTQTPRYLIKTRGQQVTLSCSPISGHRSVSWYQQTPGQGLQFLFEYFSETQRNKGNFPGRFSGRQFSNSRSEMNVSTLELGDSALYLCASSFGTGDNEQFFGPGTRLTVL.

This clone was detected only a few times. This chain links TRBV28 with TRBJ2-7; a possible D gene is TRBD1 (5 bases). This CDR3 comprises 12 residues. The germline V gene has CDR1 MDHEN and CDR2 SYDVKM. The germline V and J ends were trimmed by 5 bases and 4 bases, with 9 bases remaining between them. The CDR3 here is CASSKGVYEQYF. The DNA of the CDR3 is TGTGCCAGCAGTAAAGGGGTTTACGAGCAGTACTTC. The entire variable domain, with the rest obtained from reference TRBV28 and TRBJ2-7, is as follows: DVKVTQSSRYLVKRTGEKVFLECVQDMDHENMFWYRQDPGLGLRLIYFSYDVKMKEKGDIPEGYSVSREKKERFSLILESASTNQTSMYLCASSKGVYEQYFGPGTRLTVT.

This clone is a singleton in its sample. CDR3 nucleotides: TGTGCCAGCAGTTACCACCCGGTTATGAACACTGAAGCTTTCTTT. Translated: CASSYHPVMNTEAFF. The chain joins TRBV6-5 to TRBJ1-1; D ambiguous. The CDR3 runs to 15 residues. Per the germline V gene, CDR1 is MNHEY and CDR2 is SVGAGI. Trimming left V 2 bases short and J 0 bases short, with 10 bases between.

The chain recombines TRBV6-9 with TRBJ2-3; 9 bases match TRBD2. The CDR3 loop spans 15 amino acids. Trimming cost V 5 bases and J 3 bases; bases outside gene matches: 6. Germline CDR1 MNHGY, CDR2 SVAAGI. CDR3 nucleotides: TGTGCCAGCAGTATTGGAGGACTAGCGACAGATACGCAGTATTTT. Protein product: CASSIGGLATDTQYF.

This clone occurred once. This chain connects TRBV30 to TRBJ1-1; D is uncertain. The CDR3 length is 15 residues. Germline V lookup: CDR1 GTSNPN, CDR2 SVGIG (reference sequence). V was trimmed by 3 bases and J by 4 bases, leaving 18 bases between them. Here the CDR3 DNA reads TGTGCCTGGAGGACTTCTCCCAAAAGGAGCACTGAAGCTTTCTTT. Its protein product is CAWRTSPKRSTEAFF.

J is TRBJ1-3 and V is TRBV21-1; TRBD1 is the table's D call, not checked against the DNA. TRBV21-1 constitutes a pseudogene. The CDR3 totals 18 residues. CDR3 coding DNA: TGTGCCAGCAGCATGGACAGGGGACACCGAAGCTCTGGAAACACCATATATTTT. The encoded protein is CASSMDRGHRSSGNTIYF.

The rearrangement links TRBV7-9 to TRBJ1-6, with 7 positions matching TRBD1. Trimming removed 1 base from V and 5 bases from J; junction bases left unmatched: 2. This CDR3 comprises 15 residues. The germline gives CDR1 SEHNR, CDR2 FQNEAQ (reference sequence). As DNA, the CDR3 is TGTGCCAGCAGCTTAGTCGGGACAGATAATTCACCCCTCCACTTT. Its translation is CASSLVGTDNSPLHF.

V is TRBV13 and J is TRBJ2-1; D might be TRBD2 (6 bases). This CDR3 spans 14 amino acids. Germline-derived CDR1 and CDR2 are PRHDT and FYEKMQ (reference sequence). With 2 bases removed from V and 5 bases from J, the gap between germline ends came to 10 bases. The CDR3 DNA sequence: TGTGCCAGCAGCTTACCAGGAGGGGACAATGAGCAGTTCTTC. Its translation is CASSLPGGDNEQFF.

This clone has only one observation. For the CDR3, the DNA is TGTGCCACCAGCAGAGATAGCAACAGGGCCTACGAGCAGTACTTC. This codes for CATSRDSNRAYEQYF. This chain connects TRBV15 to TRBJ2-7; D is perhaps TRBD1 (6 bases). CDR3 length equals 15 residues. Trimming shortened V by 0 bases and J by 2 bases, and 11 bases separated the two germline ends. CDR1 LNHNV and CDR2 YYDKDF come from the germline V gene (reference sequence).

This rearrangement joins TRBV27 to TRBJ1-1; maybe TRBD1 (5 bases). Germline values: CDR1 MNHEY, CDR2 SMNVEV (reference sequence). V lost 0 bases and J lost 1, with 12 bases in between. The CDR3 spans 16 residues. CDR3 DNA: TGTGCCAGCAGTTTATCCCGGGGGGGGACGAACACTGAAGCTTTCTTT. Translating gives CASSLSRGGTNTEAFF.

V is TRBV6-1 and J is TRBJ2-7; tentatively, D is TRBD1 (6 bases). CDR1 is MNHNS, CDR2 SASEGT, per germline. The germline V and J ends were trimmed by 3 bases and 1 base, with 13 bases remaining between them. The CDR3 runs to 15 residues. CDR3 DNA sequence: TGTGCCAGCAGTGACCCTCCGACAGGTTCCTACGAGCAGTACTTC. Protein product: CASSDPPTGSYEQYF.

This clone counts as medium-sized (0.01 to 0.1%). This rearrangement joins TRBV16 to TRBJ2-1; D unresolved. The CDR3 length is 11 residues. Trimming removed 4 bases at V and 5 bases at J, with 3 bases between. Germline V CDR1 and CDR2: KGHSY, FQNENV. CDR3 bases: TGTGCCAGCAGCCCTAACAATGAGCAGTTCTTC. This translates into CASSPNNEQFF.

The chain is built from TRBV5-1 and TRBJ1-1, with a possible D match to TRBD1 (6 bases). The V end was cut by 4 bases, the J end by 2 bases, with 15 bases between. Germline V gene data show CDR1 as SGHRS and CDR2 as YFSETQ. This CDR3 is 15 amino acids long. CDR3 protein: CASSPRTDLNTEAFF. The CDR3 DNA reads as TGCGCCAGCAGCCCTAGGACAGACCTAAACACTGAAGCTTTCTTT.

The CDR3 region is CASSADRAFSEKLFF. CDR3 nucleotides: TGTGCCAGCAGTGCCGACAGGGCCTTTTCCGAAAAACTGTTTTTT. This chain links TRBV25-1 with TRBJ1-4, with 7 bases identical to TRBD1. The V and J ends lost 4 bases and 8 bases, in that order; junction bases with no gene match: 10. The CDR3 is made up of 15 amino acids. Germline V gives CDR1 MGHDK, CDR2 SYGVNS.

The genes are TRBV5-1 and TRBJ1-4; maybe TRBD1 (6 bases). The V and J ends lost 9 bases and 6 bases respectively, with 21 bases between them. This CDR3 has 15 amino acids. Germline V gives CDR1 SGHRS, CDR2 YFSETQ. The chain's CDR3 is CAISTYRVQYEKLFF. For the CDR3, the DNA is TGCGCCATCTCAACGTACAGGGTCCAATATGAAAAACTGTTTTTT.

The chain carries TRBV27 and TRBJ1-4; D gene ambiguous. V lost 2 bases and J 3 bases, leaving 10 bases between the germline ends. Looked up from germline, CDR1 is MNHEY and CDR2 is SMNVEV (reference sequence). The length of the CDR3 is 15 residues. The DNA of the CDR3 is TGTGCCAGCAGTTTAACCGGAGACCCTAATGAAAAACTGTTTTTT. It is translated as CASSLTGDPNEKLFF.

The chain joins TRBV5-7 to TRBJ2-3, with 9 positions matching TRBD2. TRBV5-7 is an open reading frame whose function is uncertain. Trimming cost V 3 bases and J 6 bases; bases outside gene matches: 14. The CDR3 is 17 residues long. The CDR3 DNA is TGTGCCAGCAGCTCCGGAGGGCGCGGGGGGGCCGGGGATACGCAGTATTTT. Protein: CASSSGGRGGAGDTQYF.

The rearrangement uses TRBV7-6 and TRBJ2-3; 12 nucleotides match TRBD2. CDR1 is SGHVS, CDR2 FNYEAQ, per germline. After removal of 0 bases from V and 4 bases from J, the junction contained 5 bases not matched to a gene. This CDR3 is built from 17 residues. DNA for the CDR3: TGTGCCAGCAGCTTAGCGCTGGCTAGCGGGGGGGCAGATACGCAGTATTTT. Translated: CASSLALASGGADTQYF.